The clone carrying this T cell receptor beta chain was seen a few times. As yet, its antigen is unknown. Data came from immunoSEQ multiplex PCR; TCRdb stores just in-frame clones and leaves some out. The profile shows approximately 160,000 clones, 88% of them singletons. CDR3 length: 16 residues. The V and J ends lost 2 bases and 4 bases, in that order; junction bases with no gene match: 6. Germline CDR1 SGHTA, CDR2 FQGTGA. This sample was included in a study of T cell responses to AZD1222 COVID-19 vaccine. General study results and limits: Seropositive at baseline were only a handful of AZD1222 recipients. Clonal diversity may have been underestimated in mostly white British donors. A rise in Spike-specific TCR breadth and depth followed two AZD1222 doses. Spike was spanned by vaccine-associated CD4 TCRs, which were dominant at 160-218 and 743-854.

V is TRBV7-3 and J is TRBJ2-2; 8 positions agree with TRBD2. Sample: peripheral blood, taken on day 0 of MenACWY control vaccination. This receptor was identified in an adult in good health. The CDR3 here is CASSLFAGGGTGELFF. The CDR3 DNA reads TGTGCCAGCAGCTTATTCGCGGGAGGCGGCACCGGGGAGCTGTTTTTT.